The 32 T cell receptor beta chains reported below all come from one sample, sequenced in a study of blood T cell repertoires in COVID-19. Measured with immunoSEQ multiplex PCR; TCRdb has only the in-frame clones, and not every one. The data show about 100,000 clones, about 89% seen once. The sample taken for sequencing was peripheral blood. The receptors come from a human donor with active COVID-19. The donor label of this sample is uncertain.

The table lists this clone with a few counts. V and J are TRBV5-4 and TRBJ1-6, with D perhaps TRBD1 (5 bases). CDR1 is SGHNT, CDR2 YYREEE, per germline (reference sequence). Trimming took 0 bases from V and 10 from J, leaving 17 bases between them. The CDR3 length is 16 residues. CDR3 coding DNA: TGTGCCAGCAGCTTGGAAGGCGCCAGGGTGGGCTCACCCCTCCACTTT. It specifies CASSLEGARVGSPLHF.

The chain uses TRBV7-9 and TRBJ1-6; TRBD1 matches 8 bases. The germline CDR1 and CDR2 sequences are SEHNR and FQNEAQ (reference sequence). The CDR3 is 14 residues long. After removal of 3 bases from V and 7 bases from J, the junction contained 2 bases not matched to a gene. CDR3 bases: TGTGCCAGCAGCTTCGGACAGGGAAATTCACCCCTCCACTTT. It is translated as CASSFGQGNSPLHF.

The chain combines TRBV5-1 with TRBJ2-7; a weak D match, TRBD1 (5 bases). V was shortened by 1 base and J by 3 bases, with 8 bases between the two germline ends. CDR1 and CDR2 from the germline V gene are SGHRS and YFSETQ. This CDR3 spans 13 amino acids. The CDR3 DNA sequence: TGCGCCAGCAGCTTGTTAGGGGACTACGAGCAGTACTTC. Encoded protein: CASSLLGDYEQYF.

The chain is built from TRBV10-2 and TRBJ1-1; D perhaps matches TRBD1 (6 bases). Germline values: CDR1 WSHSY, CDR2 SAAADI. The CDR3 has 14 amino acids. Trimming took off 2 bases at V and 1 base at J, with 8 bases between the two ends. CDR3 nucleotide sequence: TGCGCCAGCAGTGAGGGGGGCGCGAACACTGAAGCTTTCTTT. Translation gives CASSEGGANTEAFF.

The J gene is TRBJ1-1, the V gene TRBV27, with D possibly being TRBD1 (6 bases). The CDR3 contains 14 residues. Per germline, CDR1 MNHEY and CDR2 SMNVEV (reference sequence). Trimming stripped 5 bases from V and 4 bases from J, with 14 bases between. The CDR3 DNA follows: TGTGCCAGCAGTGCCTTACAGGGTAGCACTGAAGCTTTCTTT. Amino acids: CASSALQGSTEAFF.

The rearrangement joins TRBV4-2 to TRBJ1-1, with TRBD1 matching 10 bases. J was trimmed by 0 bases and V by 3 bases; bases with no gene match: 7. Germline V gene data show CDR1 as LGHNA and CDR2 as YNFKEQ. CDR3 length equals 17 residues. The CDR3 bases are TGTGCCAGCAGCCAGGCGACAGGGGGCCTAATGAACACTGAAGCTTTCTTT. This codes for CASSQATGGLMNTEAFF.

This chain uses TRBV28 with TRBJ2-3; 9 bases map to TRBD2. The V gene end was trimmed by 1 base and the J gene end by 2 bases; junction bases not matched to a gene: 4. Germline V gives CDR1 MDHEN, CDR2 SYDVKM. This CDR3 has 16 amino acids. The CDR3 sequence is CASSLLSGGPTDTQYF. Written as DNA, the CDR3 is TGTGCCAGCAGTTTATTGAGCGGGGGGCCCACAGATACGCAGTATTTT.

The rearrangement uses TRBV5-1 and TRBJ2-3; TRBD2 matches 10 bases. This CDR3 has 18 amino acids. Germline CDR1 reads SGHRS; CDR2 reads YFSETQ. Trimming at V came to 4 bases and at J to 5 bases, leaving 16 bases not matched to a gene. The chain's CDR3 is CASSLTPSSGGDQDTQYF. DNA for the CDR3: TGCGCCAGCAGCCTGACCCCATCTAGCGGGGGCGACCAAGATACGCAGTATTTT.

This rearrangement joins TRBV19 to TRBJ2-1; D uncertain. Looked up from germline, CDR1 is LNHDA and CDR2 is SQIVND (reference sequence). V was pared by 6 bases and J by 9 bases, with 15 bases between. This CDR3 is built from 13 residues. This CDR3 is CASSLFLRIEQFF. The CDR3 DNA is TGTGCCAGTAGCCTTTTTCTGCGAATTGAGCAGTTCTTC. The full variable domain, completed using reference TRBV19 and TRBJ2-1, is DGGITQSPKYLFRKEGQNVTLSCEQNLNHDAMYWYRQDPGQGLRLIYYSQIVNDFQKGDIAEGYSVSREKKESFPLTVTSAQKNPTAFYLCASSLFLRIEQFFGPGTRLTVL.

V usage is TRBV9 and J usage is TRBJ1-6; perhaps TRBD1 as D (5 bases). In germline, CDR1 is SGDLS, CDR2 YYNGEE. The CDR3 loop spans 14 amino acids. Trimming pared 3 bases from V and 11 bases from J, leaving 15 bases between. DNA for the CDR3: TGTGCCAGCAGCGCGTGGGGGGGGACGCCACCCCTCCACTTT. Its translation: CASSAWGGTPPLHF.

The rearrangement uses TRBV12-3 or TRBV12-4 and TRBJ1-1, with D uncertain. The CDR3 runs to 13 residues. Trimming took 3 bases from V and 6 from J, leaving 11 bases between them. The CDR3 loop reads CASSLGDFAEAFF. The CDR3 DNA sequence: TGTGCCAGCAGTTTGGGAGATTTCGCTGAAGCTTTCTTT.

J is TRBJ2-7 and V is TRBV5-6; TRBD1 aligns across 8 bases. Germline CDR1 SGHDT, CDR2 YYEEEE. This CDR3 region has 17 residues. The V and J ends lost 3 bases and 3 bases, in that order; junction bases with no gene match: 14. The DNA for the CDR3 is TGTGCCAGCAGCTCCCGGACAGGGCTCTCTCGAGGCTACGAGCAGTACTTC. Protein sequence: CASSSRTGLSRGYEQYF.

The chain recombines TRBV18 with TRBJ1-6; TRBD1 is a possible D gene (5 bases). Germline CDR1 and CDR2: KGHSH and LQKENI. The V end was cut by 4 bases, the J end by 1 base, with 8 bases between. The CDR3 loop spans 15 amino acids. The CDR3 here is CASSQQVSYNSPLHF. CDR3 in DNA: TGTGCCAGCTCACAACAGGTTTCCTATAATTCACCCCTCCACTTT.

The chain employs TRBV7-2 and TRBJ2-1, with unresolved D. The length of the CDR3 is 17 residues. V was clipped by 2 bases and J by 0 bases, with 14 bases between them. The germline V gene has CDR1 SGHTA and CDR2 FQGNSA. CDR3 sequence: CASSLSSSLSSYNEQFF. CDR3 sequence (DNA): TGTGCCAGCAGCTTAAGTTCCTCTTTGAGCTCCTACAATGAGCAGTTCTTC.

The V call is TRBV2, the J call TRBJ2-3; possibly TRBD2 for D (7 bases). CDR1 is SNHLY and CDR2 is FYNNEI in the germline V gene. CDR3 length: 14 amino acids. This CDR3 is CATGRGLIQDTQYF. The DNA for the CDR3 is TGTGCTACCGGGCGGGGGCTCATCCAAGATACGCAGTATTTT.

This clone was seen just once. The chain couples TRBV3-1 (or the pseudogene TRBV3-2) to TRBJ2-3; the match to TRBD2 covers 9 bases. V shed 1 base and J 4 bases; nucleotides not matched to a gene: 9. Germline V lookup: CDR1 LGHDT, CDR2 YNNKEL (reference sequence). This CDR3 comprises 17 residues. The CDR3 coding sequence is TGTGCCAGCAGCCAAGTAGCAGCGGGGGGCGGGGCAGATACGCAGTATTTT. This translates into CASSQVAAGGGADTQYF.

The chain employs TRBV2 and TRBJ2-7, with TRBD2 identical over 12 bases. The germline V gene has CDR1 SNHLY and CDR2 FYNNEI. There are 16 residues in the CDR3. J lost 2 bases, V lost 2 bases, and 4 bases had no gene match. DNA for the CDR3: TGTGCCAGCAGTGAAAAGGGACTAGCGGGCACCTACGAGCAGTACTTC. The encoded protein is CASSEKGLAGTYEQYF.

The chain couples TRBV28 to TRBJ1-5; TRBD1 might be the D (5 bases). The V end was cut by 5 bases, the J end by 2 bases, with 16 bases between. The CDR3 length is 16 residues. Per germline, CDR1 MDHEN and CDR2 SYDVKM. The CDR3 sequence: CASSPLGAEGNQPQHF. The CDR3 nucleotides are TGTGCCAGCAGTCCTCTAGGGGCGGAAGGCAATCAGCCCCAGCATTTT.

V is TRBV9 and J is TRBJ2-2, with a tentative D call TRBD1 (5 bases). V was trimmed by 4 bases and J by 3 bases, leaving 16 bases between them. CDR1 is SGDLS, CDR2 YYNGEE, per germline. The CDR3 consists of 16 residues. In DNA, the CDR3 is TGTGCCAGCAGCCCCCCCCCGGCCAGGGACACCGGGGAGCTGTTTTTT. Protein product: CASSPPPARDTGELFF.

V usage is TRBV6-1 and J usage is TRBJ1-1; perhaps TRBD1 as D (5 bases). Looked up from germline, CDR1 is MNHNS and CDR2 is SASEGT. Trimming shortened V by 0 bases and J by 1 base, and 15 bases separated the two germline ends. The CDR3 is 17 amino acids. CDR3 in amino acids: CASSEALSGLANTEAFF. The CDR3 region has the DNA TGTGCCAGCAGTGAAGCCCTGTCGGGACTGGCGAACACTGAAGCTTTCTTT.

J is TRBJ2-7 and V is TRBV7-2; no clear D gene. The V gene's germline CDR1 is SGHTA and CDR2 FQGNSA. CDR3 length equals 12 residues. With 5 bases removed from V and 1 base from J, the gap between germline ends came to 6 bases. CDR3 sequence reads: CASSPRSYEQYF. CDR3 sequence (DNA): TGTGCCAGCAGCCCCCGTTCCTACGAGCAGTACTTC.

The chain combines TRBV4-1 with TRBJ2-1; D may be TRBD2 (7 bases). The CDR3 runs to 17 residues. The germline V gene has CDR1 MGHRA and CDR2 YSYEKL. With 0 bases removed from V and 9 bases from J, the gap between germline ends came to 21 bases. CDR3 amino acids: CASSQDLGGRNSLEQFF. CDR3 nucleotide sequence: TGCGCCAGCAGCCAAGATCTGGGGGGGCGTAACTCTCTTGAGCAGTTCTTC.

This clone appeared once. This sequence joins TRBV2 and TRBJ2-5; 9 bases are a match to TRBD1. This CDR3 contains 13 residues. CDR1 is SNHLY and CDR2 is FYNNEI in the germline V gene. V shed 8 bases, J shed 2 bases, and the junction held 3 bases outside the gene matches. CDR3 sequence: CASGTGPQETQYF. In nucleotides, the CDR3 is TGTGCCAGCGGGACAGGGCCTCAAGAGACCCAGTACTTC.

The V call is TRBV15, the J call TRBJ1-1, with 7 positions matching TRBD1. This CDR3 spans 16 amino acids. CDR1 and CDR2 (germline): LNHNV, YYDKDF (reference sequence). V trimming: 2 bases; J trimming: 6 bases; junction bases outside the gene matches: 12. CDR3 sequence (DNA): TGTGCCACCAGCAGACCATCCTCGACAGGGAATCCTGAAGCTTTCTTT. Its protein is CATSRPSSTGNPEAFF.

This clone came up once. The chain employs TRBV7-2 and TRBJ2-7; no clear D. With 4 bases removed from V and 4 bases from J, the gap between germline ends came to 5 bases. The CDR3 totals 11 residues. Germline CDR1 reads SGHTA; CDR2 reads FQGNSA. CDR3 in amino acids: CASSYKYEQYF. As DNA, the CDR3 is TGTGCCAGCAGCTACAAGTACGAGCAGTACTTC. Full variable domain (missing parts from reference TRBV7-2 and TRBJ2-7): GAGVSQSPSNKVTEKGKDVELRCDPISGHTALYWYRQSLGQGLEFLIYFQGNSAPDKSGLPSDRFSAERTGGSVSTLTIQRTQQEDSAVYLCASSYKYEQYFGPGTRLTVT.

The chain employs TRBV6-4 and TRBJ1-1, with D maybe TRBD1 (6 bases). The germline V and J ends were trimmed by 4 bases and 1 base, with 10 bases remaining between them. Germline V gene sequence: CDR1 MRHNA, CDR2 SNTAGT. The CDR3 extends over 14 amino acids. The CDR3 region has the DNA TGTGCCAGCAGTGTTGAACAGGGGAACACTGAAGCTTTCTTT. Residues: CASSVEQGNTEAFF.

The J gene is TRBJ2-7, the V gene TRBV7-2; 9 positions agree with TRBD2. This CDR3 has 15 residues. Germline V gene lookup returns CDR1 SGHTA and CDR2 FQGNSA. Trimming at V came to 5 bases and at J to 5 bases, leaving 10 bases not matched to a gene. This CDR3 is CASSRGLAFQNEQYF. CDR3 in DNA: TGTGCCAGCAGCCGGGGACTAGCATTTCAGAACGAGCAGTACTTC.

CDR3 DNA: TGTGCCAGCAGCTTAGGGGTTCCGGGACAGATTAACTATGGCTACACCTTC. It translates to CASSLGVPGQINYGYTF. The chain carries TRBV5-6 and TRBJ1-2; 7 bases line up with TRBD1. Losses at the gene ends were 2 bases for V and 1 base for J; bases not matched to a gene: 11. In germline, CDR1 is SGHDT, CDR2 YYEEEE. The CDR3 runs to 17 residues.

This chain joins TRBV19 and TRBJ1-2, with 12 bases fitting TRBD1. CDR1 LNHDA and CDR2 SQIVND come from the germline V gene (reference sequence). The ends lost 6 bases at V and 2 bases at J; junction bases unmatched: 13. The CDR3 has 18 amino acids. The CDR3 is CASSVPFSGTGGNYGYTF. The CDR3 nucleotides read TGTGCCAGTAGCGTCCCTTTTTCCGGGACAGGGGGCAACTATGGCTACACCTTC.

V and J are TRBV7-2 and TRBJ2-7; 10 bases line up with TRBD2. This CDR3 region has 15 residues. In germline, CDR1 is SGHTA, CDR2 FQGNSA. V shed 5 bases and J 4 bases; nucleotides not matched to a gene: 8. CDR3 region: CASSALAGGGYEQYF. The CDR3, as DNA: TGTGCCAGCAGCGCATTAGCGGGGGGTGGATACGAGCAGTACTTC. Together with reference TRBV7-2 and TRBJ2-7, the CDR3 gives the full variable domain: GAGVSQSPSNKVTEKGKDVELRCDPISGHTALYWYRQSLGQGLEFLIYFQGNSAPDKSGLPSDRFSAERTGGSVSTLTIQRTQQEDSAVYLCASSALAGGGYEQYFGPGTRLTVT.

The rearrangement joins TRBV11-1 to TRBJ2-1; D is uncertain. CDR1 and CDR2 from the germline V gene are SGHAT and FQDESV (reference sequence). The CDR3 length is 15 residues. Trimming left V 5 bases short and J 1 base short, with 12 bases between. Here the CDR3 DNA reads TGTGCCAGCAGCCCACTTGCGGTTTCCTACAATGAGCAGTTCTTC. This sequence encodes CASSPLAVSYNEQFF.

This rearrangement joins TRBV12-3 or TRBV12-4 to TRBJ2-5, with D unclear. The CDR3 length is 13 residues. Trimming left V 2 bases short and J 4 bases short, with 8 bases between. CDR3 nucleotides: TGTGCCAGCAGTTTATATACAACAGAGACCCAGTACTTC. Its protein product is CASSLYTTETQYF.